The 9 T cell receptor beta chains below all came from one sample that was sequenced in a study of blood T cell repertoires in COVID-19. Method: immunoSEQ multiplex PCR; TCRdb's copy keeps in-frame clones and lacks some. The sample has over 95,000 clones, 80% to 90% seen once. The sequencing sample was made of peripheral blood. All receptors come from a human donor with acute or convalescent COVID-19. The donor label of this sample is uncertain.

The rearrangement uses TRBV7-8 and TRBJ2-7; perhaps TRBD2 as D (6 bases). CDR1 and CDR2 from the germline V gene are SGHVS and FQNEAQ. Trimming took 3 bases from V and 3 from J, leaving 9 bases between them. The CDR3 runs to 13 residues. As DNA, the CDR3 is TGTGCCAGCAGCTTGGGGACTGGCTACGAGCAGTACTTC. As protein: CASSLGTGYEQYF.

The chain combines TRBV18 with TRBJ1-2; 9 bases are shared with TRBD1. Trimming cost V 3 bases and J 4 bases; bases outside gene matches: 12. The germline V gene has CDR1 KGHSH and CDR2 LQKENI. CDR3 length equals 17 residues. The CDR3 region has the DNA TGTGCCAGCTCACCGGGTGGGCCGGGACAGGGATTCTATGGCTACACCTTC. It codes for CASSPGGPGQGFYGYTF.

The CDR3 here is CASSSRTGLSYEQYF. DNA of the CDR3: TGTGCCAGCAGTTCACGGACAGGGTTGTCCTACGAGCAGTACTTC. The gene calls are TRBV6-2 or TRBV6-3 and TRBJ2-7; 8 bases are a match to TRBD1. The CDR3 contains 15 residues. J lost 1 base, V lost 4 bases, and 6 bases had no gene match. The germline V gene has CDR1 MNHEY and CDR2 SVGEGT.

This clone appeared a single time. The chain is built from TRBV28 and TRBJ2-5; D possibly corresponds to TRBD1 (6 bases). Germline CDR1 is MDHEN and CDR2 is SYDVKM. The V gene lost 5 bases and the J gene lost 4 bases, with 14 bases spanning the gap. The length of the CDR3 is 14 residues. As DNA, the CDR3 is TGTGCCAGCAGTCTCCAACAGGGTATAGAGACCCAGTACTTC. Its translation: CASSLQQGIETQYF.

The J gene is TRBJ2-7, the V gene TRBV19; D is possibly TRBD2 (6 bases). The V gene lost 3 bases and the J gene lost 4 bases, with 13 bases spanning the gap. In germline, CDR1 is LNHDA, CDR2 SQIVND (reference sequence). CDR3 length equals 14 residues. This chain's CDR3 is CASSMAGLGYEQYF. CDR3 coding DNA: TGTGCCAGTAGTATGGCGGGGTTGGGGTACGAGCAGTACTTC.

The chain couples TRBV10-2 to TRBJ2-1; 9 bases map to TRBD2. The CDR3 is 15 residues long. V shed 8 bases and J 4 bases; nucleotides not matched to a gene: 9. Per germline, CDR1 WSHSY and CDR2 SAAADI. CDR3 residues: CASEEGAGGYNEQFF. DNA of the CDR3: TGCGCCAGCGAAGAGGGGGCGGGAGGGTACAATGAGCAGTTCTTC.

This clone showed up just once. The chain links TRBV3-1 (or the pseudogene TRBV3-2) to TRBJ2-2; 10 bases are shared with TRBD1. The ends lost 4 bases at V and 4 bases at J; junction bases unmatched: 3. This CDR3 has 15 residues. From germline, CDR1 is LGHDT and CDR2 YNNKEL (reference sequence). CDR3 region: CASSPRTGGTGELFF. Written as DNA, the CDR3 is TGTGCCAGCAGCCCCCGGACAGGGGGCACCGGGGAGCTGTTTTTT.

In its sample, this clone was seen once. The chain has TRBV5-4 and TRBJ1-6; the match to TRBD1 covers 9 bases. Germline-derived CDR1 and CDR2 are SGHNT and YYREEE (reference sequence). The CDR3 sequence is 15 residues long. Trimming at V came to 1 base and at J to 10 bases, leaving 6 bases not matched to a gene. This CDR3 reads CASSLFGTGISPLHF. The CDR3 DNA sequence: TGTGCCAGCAGCTTGTTTGGGACAGGGATCTCACCCCTCCACTTT.

The V and J genes are TRBV13 and TRBJ1-1, with D maybe TRBD1 (6 bases). The V gene's germline CDR1 is PRHDT and CDR2 FYEKMQ (reference sequence). This CDR3 comprises 16 residues. Trimming left V 5 bases short and J 3 bases short, with 19 bases between. The CDR3 DNA is TGTGCCAGCAGCATCTCTCTGGGACAAGAGTACACTGAAGCTTTCTTT. Amino acid sequence: CASSISLGQEYTEAFF.